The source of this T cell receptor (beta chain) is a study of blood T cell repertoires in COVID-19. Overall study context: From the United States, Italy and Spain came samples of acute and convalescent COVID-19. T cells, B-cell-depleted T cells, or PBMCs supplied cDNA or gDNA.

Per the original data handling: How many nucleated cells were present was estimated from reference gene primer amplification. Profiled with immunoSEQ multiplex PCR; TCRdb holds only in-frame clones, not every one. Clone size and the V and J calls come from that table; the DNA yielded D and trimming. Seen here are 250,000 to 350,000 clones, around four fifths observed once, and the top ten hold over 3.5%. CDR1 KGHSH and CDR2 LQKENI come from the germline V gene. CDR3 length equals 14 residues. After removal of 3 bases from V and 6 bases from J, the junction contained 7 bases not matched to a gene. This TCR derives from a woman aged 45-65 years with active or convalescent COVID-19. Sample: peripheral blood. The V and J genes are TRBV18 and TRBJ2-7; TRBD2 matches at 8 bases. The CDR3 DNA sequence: TGTGCCAGCTCACCGGCTGCGGGAGGAGGCGAGCAGTACTTC. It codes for CASSPAAGGGEQYF.